Below are 17 T cell receptor beta chains sequenced from a single sample in a study of shared T cell receptors in the human thymus. The repertoire was sequenced with immunoSEQ multiplex PCR; TCRdb's copy has only in-frame clones and lacks some. This sample has hundreds of thousands of clones, with about 87% found just once. A further study also used this sample, focusing on human thymus T cells.

The sequenced material came from thymocytes. Source of these receptors: a boy under two years old with a congenital heart defect.

The chain carries TRBV5-1 and TRBJ2-5; D not resolved. The V gene's germline CDR1 is SGHRS and CDR2 YFSETQ. CDR3 size: 14 residues. V shed 0 bases and J shed 0 bases, with 6 bases lying between them. The CDR3 DNA follows: TGCGCCAGCAGCTTGGAGCGCGACCAAGAGACCCAGTACTTC. It encodes CASSLERDQETQYF.

This chain uses TRBV10-3 with TRBJ1-3, with D hard to call. CDR1 is ENHRY and CDR2 is SYGVKD in the germline V gene. Trimming stripped 2 bases from V and 0 bases from J, with 11 bases between. CDR3 length: 16 amino acids. Here the CDR3 DNA reads TGTGCCATCAGTGAGCAAGGACGGGGCTCTGGAAACACCATATATTTT. Its protein is CAISEQGRGSGNTIYF.

The chain joins TRBV9 to TRBJ2-7; 7 bases fit TRBD1. The germline gives CDR1 SGDLS, CDR2 YYNGEE. The CDR3 extends over 13 amino acids. Trimming cost V 2 bases and J 12 bases; bases outside gene matches: 11. CDR3 region: CASSVDRDPVLYF. The CDR3 coding sequence is TGTGCCAGCAGCGTCGACAGGGATCCGGTTTTGTACTTC.

The J gene is TRBJ2-5, the V gene TRBV5-6; the D gene is possibly TRBD1 (6 bases). The germline V gene encodes CDR1 SGHDT and CDR2 YYEEEE. Trimming took off 6 bases at V and 1 base at J, with 13 bases between the two ends. The length of the CDR3 is 14 residues. The CDR3 DNA reads as TGTGCCAGCAACCCCCTACAGGGCCAAGAGACCCAGTACTTC. This codes for CASNPLQGQETQYF.

V gene TRBV6-6 combines with J gene TRBJ1-6; D gene unclear. Trimming stripped 6 bases from V and 0 bases from J, with 9 bases between. Germline V CDR1 and CDR2: MNHNY, SVGAGI (reference sequence). The CDR3 has 15 amino acids. CDR3 bases: TGTGCCAGCAGGAATATTAGCTCCTATAATTCACCCCTCCACTTT. The encoded protein is CASRNISSYNSPLHF.

The CDR3: CASSTATSGTPHEQYF. The CDR3 DNA follows: TGTGCCAGCAGCACCGCGACTAGCGGGACTCCTCACGAGCAGTACTTC. The chain links TRBV28 to TRBJ2-7, with 11 bases fitting TRBD2. CDR3 length: 16 residues. With V trimmed by 6 bases and J by 5 bases, 12 bases remained unmatched. CDR1 is MDHEN, CDR2 SYDVKM, per germline.

The V and J genes are TRBV28 and TRBJ2-6, with 14 bases fitting TRBD2. The CDR3 contains 20 residues. Looked up from germline, CDR1 is MDHEN and CDR2 is SYDVKM. The V and J ends lost 6 bases and 0 bases, in that order; junction bases with no gene match: 10. The CDR3 is CASSLWIGLAGGSGANVLTF. CDR3 coding DNA: TGTGCCAGCAGCTTGTGGATAGGACTAGCGGGGGGCTCTGGGGCCAACGTCCTGACTTTC.

The chain uses TRBV28 and TRBJ2-1, with D tentatively TRBD1 (5 bases). Trimming stripped 4 bases from V and 12 bases from J, with 10 bases between. The V gene's germline CDR1 is MDHEN and CDR2 SYDVKM. The CDR3 runs 11 residues. This CDR3 is CASSWDQGQFF. CDR3 in DNA: TGTGCCAGCAGTTGGGATCAGGGGCAGTTCTTC.

This chain links TRBV19 with TRBJ1-2; TRBD1 aligns across 11 bases. Per germline, CDR1 LNHDA and CDR2 SQIVND (reference sequence). This CDR3 comprises 21 residues. The V segment lost 2 bases and the J segment 3 bases; nucleotides outside the gene matches: 20. The CDR3 reads CASSILLHETTPGQGDYGYTF. CDR3 nucleotides: TGTGCCAGTAGTATACTGCTACACGAAACCACACCGGGACAGGGGGACTATGGCTACACCTTC.

Details on this clone: At one end the junction does not follow the germline gene, possibly because of a read error. This chain links TRBV7-8 with TRBJ2-7; D possibly corresponds to TRBD2 (6 bases). Germline CDR1 SGHVS, CDR2 FQNEAQ. The length of the CDR3 is 15 residues. The CDR3 loop is CASSLAGLRSYEQYF. The DNA for the CDR3 is TGTGCCAGCAGCCTGGCGGGGTTGAGATCCTATGAGCAGTACTTC. Combining the CDR3 with reference TRBV7-8 and TRBJ2-7 gives the whole variable domain GAGVSQSPRYKVAKRGQDVALRCDPISGHVSLFWYQQALGQGPEFLTYFQNEAQLDKSGLPSDRFFAERPEGSVSTLKIQRTQQEDSAVYLCASSLAGLRSYEQYFGPGTRLTVT.

This clone was observed a single time. The chain couples TRBV28 to TRBJ2-3; D is undetermined. Germline CDR1 MDHEN, CDR2 SYDVKM. The CDR3 length is 15 residues. V lost 7 bases to trimming and J lost 0 bases, with 14 bases between them. The CDR3: CASTLGSASTDTQYF. The DNA for the CDR3 is TGTGCCAGCACCCTAGGTTCTGCTAGCACAGATACGCAGTATTTT.

The chain is built from TRBV4-3 and TRBJ2-2; 8 bases line up with TRBD1. Trimming at V came to 4 bases and at J to 7 bases, leaving 8 bases not matched to a gene. CDR1 is LGHNA, CDR2 YSLEER, per germline. CDR3 length: 15 amino acids. The CDR3 here is CASSRGQGRGGELFF. CDR3 in DNA: TGCGCCAGCAGCCGAGGACAGGGCCGGGGCGGGGAGCTGTTTTTT.

The rearrangement joins TRBV28 to TRBJ2-3; 7 positions agree with TRBD1. The CDR3 is made up of 16 amino acids. After removal of 8 bases from V and 0 bases from J, the junction contained 11 bases not matched to a gene. Germline V lookup: CDR1 MDHEN, CDR2 SYDVKM. CDR3: CASRDRFQISTDTQYF. CDR3 nucleotide sequence: TGTGCCAGCCGGGACAGATTCCAAATTAGCACAGATACGCAGTATTTT. The whole variable domain, remainder taken from reference TRBV28 and TRBJ2-3, is DVKVTQSSRYLVKRTGEKVFLECVQDMDHENMFWYRQDPGLGLRLIYFSYDVKMKEKGDIPEGYSVSREKKERFSLILESASTNQTSMYLCASRDRFQISTDTQYFGPGTRLTVL.

The chain combines TRBV13 with TRBJ2-1, with D tentatively TRBD1 (5 bases). The CDR3 runs 13 residues. Trimming stripped 4 bases from V and 8 bases from J, with 12 bases between. The germline CDR1 and CDR2 sequences are PRHDT and FYEKMQ (reference sequence). The CDR3 loop reads CASSSARGDEQFF. CDR3 nucleotide sequence: TGTGCCAGCAGCTCAGCTAGGGGCGATGAGCAGTTCTTC.

V usage is TRBV6-6 and J usage is TRBJ1-2; 8 bases map to TRBD1. Per germline, CDR1 MNHNY and CDR2 SVGAGI (reference sequence). CDR3 length: 14 residues. J gave up 7 bases and V 2 bases, and 6 bases lay outside the gene matches. The CDR3 nucleotides are TGTGCCAGCAGTTACCCACAGGGGGTTGGTGGCTACACCTTC. It yields the protein CASSYPQGVGGYTF.

The chain uses TRBV9 and TRBJ1-2; 10 positions agree with TRBD1. Germline V gene sequence: CDR1 SGDLS, CDR2 YYNGEE. V was clipped by 0 bases and J by 6 bases; unmatched bases: 5. The CDR3 has 15 amino acids. In nucleotides, the CDR3 is TGTGCCAGCAGCGTAGCTTTGGACAGGGGGAATGGCTACACCTTC. Translation gives CASSVALDRGNGYTF.

In its sample, this clone was seen a few times. J is TRBJ1-4 and V is TRBV28; tentative D call: TRBD1 (5 bases). This CDR3 spans 15 amino acids. Germline values: CDR1 MDHEN, CDR2 SYDVKM. The V and J ends lost 5 bases and 7 bases respectively, with 17 bases between them. This CDR3 is CASSLGAQFGEKLFF. DNA for the CDR3: TGTGCCAGCAGTCTAGGGGCCCAGTTTGGTGAAAAACTGTTTTTT.